The entry below gives a single TCR beta chain sequence along with its context. What it binds is unknown. Trimming stripped 2 bases from V and 10 bases from J, with 7 bases between. CDR1 is SGHDT and CDR2 is YYEEEE in the germline V gene. The CDR3 sequence is 11 residues long. These data are taken from a study of cytomegalovirus exposure and HLA in healthy donors. Libraries were prepared by immunoSEQ multiplex PCR; TCRdb keeps only in-frame clonotypes and omits some of them. Of 99,000 or so clones detected, about 86% appear once; the ten largest clones hold under 4.5%. The approximately 120-subject validation cohort, separate from the roughly 670-subject first cohort, included the donors. Study-wide findings and caveats: Cytomegalovirus association was listed for around 180 TCR beta chains.

The J gene is TRBJ2-1, the V gene TRBV5-6; D gene uncertain. The sequence was collected from a woman younger than 35 in good health and CMV-seropositive. The specimen was PBMCs. As DNA, the CDR3 is TGTGCCAGCAGCTTTTACGGGGAGCAGTTCTTC. Protein: CASSFYGEQFF.